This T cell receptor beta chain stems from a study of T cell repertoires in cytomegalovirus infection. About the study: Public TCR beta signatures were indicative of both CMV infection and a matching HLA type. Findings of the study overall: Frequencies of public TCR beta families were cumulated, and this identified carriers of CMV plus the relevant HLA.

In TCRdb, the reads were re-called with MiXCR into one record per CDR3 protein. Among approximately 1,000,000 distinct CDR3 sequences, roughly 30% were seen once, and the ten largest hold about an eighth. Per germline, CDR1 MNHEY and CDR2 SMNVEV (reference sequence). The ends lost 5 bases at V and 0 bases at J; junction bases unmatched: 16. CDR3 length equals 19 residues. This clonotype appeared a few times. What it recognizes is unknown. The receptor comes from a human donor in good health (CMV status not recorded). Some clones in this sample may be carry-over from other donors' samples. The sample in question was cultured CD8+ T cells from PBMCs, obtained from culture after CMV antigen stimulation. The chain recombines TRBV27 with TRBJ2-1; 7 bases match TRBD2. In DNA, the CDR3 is TGTGCCAGCAGTCTCGGAAACCCTTCTAGCGGAAGCTCCTACAATGAGCAGTTCTTC. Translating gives CASSLGNPSSGSSYNEQFF.